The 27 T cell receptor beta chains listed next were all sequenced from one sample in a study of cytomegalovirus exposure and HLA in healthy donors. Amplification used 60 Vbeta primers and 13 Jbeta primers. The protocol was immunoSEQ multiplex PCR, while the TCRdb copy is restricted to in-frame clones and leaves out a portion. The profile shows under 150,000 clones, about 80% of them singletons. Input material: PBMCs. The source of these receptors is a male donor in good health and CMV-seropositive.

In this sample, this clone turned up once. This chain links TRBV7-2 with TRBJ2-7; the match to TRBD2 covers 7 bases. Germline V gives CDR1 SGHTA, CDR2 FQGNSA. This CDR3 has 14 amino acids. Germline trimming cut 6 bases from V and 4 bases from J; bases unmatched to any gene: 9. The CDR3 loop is CASSPPAGMYEQYF. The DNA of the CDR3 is TGTGCCAGCAGTCCGCCAGCGGGAATGTACGAGCAGTACTTC.

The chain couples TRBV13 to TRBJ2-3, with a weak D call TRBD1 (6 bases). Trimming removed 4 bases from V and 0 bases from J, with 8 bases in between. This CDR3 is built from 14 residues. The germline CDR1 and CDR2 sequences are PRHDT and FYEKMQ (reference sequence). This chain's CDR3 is CASSYRVSTDTQYF. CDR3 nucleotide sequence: TGTGCCAGCAGCTACAGGGTTAGCACAGATACGCAGTATTTT. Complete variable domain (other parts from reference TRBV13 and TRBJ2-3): AAGVIQSPRHLIKEKRETATLKCYPIPRHDTVYWYQQGPGQDPQFLISFYEKMQSDKGSIPDRFSAQQFSDYHSELNMSSLELGDSALYFCASSYRVSTDTQYFGPGTRLTVL.

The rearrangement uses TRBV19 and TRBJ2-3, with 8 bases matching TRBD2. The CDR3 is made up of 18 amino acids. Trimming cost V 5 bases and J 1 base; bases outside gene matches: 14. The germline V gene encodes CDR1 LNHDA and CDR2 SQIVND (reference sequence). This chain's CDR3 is CASSSPHIAAGGTDTQYF. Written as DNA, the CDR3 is TGTGCCAGTAGTTCGCCCCATATAGCAGCGGGGGGCACAGATACGCAGTATTTT.

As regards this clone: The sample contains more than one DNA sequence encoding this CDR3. The CDR3: CASSYRQGRNEKLFF. As DNA, the CDR3 is TGTGCCAGCAGTTACAGACAGGGCCGAAATGAAAAACTGTTTTTT. This chain links TRBV6-5 with TRBJ1-4; 7 bases are a match to TRBD1. The CDR3 covers 15 residues. Germline lookup yields CDR1 MNHEY and CDR2 SVGAGI. The V gene end was trimmed by 2 bases and the J gene end by 5 bases; junction bases not matched to a gene: 5.

The CDR3 DNA follows: TGTGCCAGCAGTTCAAAATCCGGGAACACTGAAGCTTTCTTT. Encoded protein: CASSSKSGNTEAFF. This chain joins TRBV5-4 and TRBJ1-1, with D hard to call. The germline V gene has CDR1 SGHNT and CDR2 YYREEE (reference sequence). The V and J ends lost 5 bases and 1 base respectively, with 12 bases between them. The CDR3 totals 14 residues.

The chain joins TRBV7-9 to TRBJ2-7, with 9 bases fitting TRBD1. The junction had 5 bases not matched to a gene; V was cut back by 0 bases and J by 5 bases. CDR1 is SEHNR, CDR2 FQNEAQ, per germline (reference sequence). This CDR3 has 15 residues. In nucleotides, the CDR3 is TGTGCCAGCAGCTTAGCACAGGGGGCAATCAACGAGCAGTACTTC. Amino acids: CASSLAQGAINEQYF.

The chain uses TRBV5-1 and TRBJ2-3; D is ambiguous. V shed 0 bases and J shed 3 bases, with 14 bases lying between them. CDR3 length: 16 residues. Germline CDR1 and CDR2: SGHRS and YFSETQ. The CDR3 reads CASSLDPGLLTDTQYF. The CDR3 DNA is TGCGCCAGCAGCTTGGATCCGGGTTTATTGACAGATACGCAGTATTTT.

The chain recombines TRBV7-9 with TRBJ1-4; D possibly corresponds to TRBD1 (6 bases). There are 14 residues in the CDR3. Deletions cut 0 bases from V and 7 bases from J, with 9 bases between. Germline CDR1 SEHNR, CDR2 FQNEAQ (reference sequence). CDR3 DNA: TGTGCCAGCAGCTTAGCCAGGGGCTTTGAAAAACTGTTTTTT. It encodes CASSLARGFEKLFF.

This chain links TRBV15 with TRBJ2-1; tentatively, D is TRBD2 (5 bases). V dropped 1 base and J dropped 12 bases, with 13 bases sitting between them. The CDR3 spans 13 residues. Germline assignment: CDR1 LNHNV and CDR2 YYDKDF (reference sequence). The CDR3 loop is CATSRGPEGRQFF. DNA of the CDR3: TGTGCCACCAGCAGAGGCCCAGAAGGGAGGCAGTTCTTC.

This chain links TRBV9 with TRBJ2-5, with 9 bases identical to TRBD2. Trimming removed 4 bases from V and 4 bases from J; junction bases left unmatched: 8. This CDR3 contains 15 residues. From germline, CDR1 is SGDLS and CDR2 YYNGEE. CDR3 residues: CASSRWTSAGETQYF. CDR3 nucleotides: TGTGCCAGCAGCCGTTGGACTAGCGCAGGAGAGACCCAGTACTTC.

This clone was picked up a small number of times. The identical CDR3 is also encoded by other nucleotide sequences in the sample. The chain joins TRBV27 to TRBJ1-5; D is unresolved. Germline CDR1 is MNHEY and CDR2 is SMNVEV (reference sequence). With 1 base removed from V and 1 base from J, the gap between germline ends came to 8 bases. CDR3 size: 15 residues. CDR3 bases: TGTGCCAGCAGTTTATTCGGGGTGAGCAATCAGCCCCAGCATTTT. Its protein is CASSLFGVSNQPQHF.

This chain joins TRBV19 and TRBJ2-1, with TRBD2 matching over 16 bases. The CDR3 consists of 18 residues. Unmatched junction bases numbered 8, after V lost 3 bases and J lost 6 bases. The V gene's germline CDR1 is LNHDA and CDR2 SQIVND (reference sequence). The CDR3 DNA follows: TGTGCCAGTAGTATGGGACTAGCGGGGGGGCGGGGTTCCAATGAGCAGTTCTTC. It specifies CASSMGLAGGRGSNEQFF.

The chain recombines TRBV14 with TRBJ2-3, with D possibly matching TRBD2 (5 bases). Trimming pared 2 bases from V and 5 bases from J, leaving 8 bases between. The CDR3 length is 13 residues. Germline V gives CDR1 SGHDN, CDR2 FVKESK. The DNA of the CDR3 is TGTGCCAGCAGCCAACTTGGGAGAGATACGCAGTATTTT. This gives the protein CASSQLGRDTQYF. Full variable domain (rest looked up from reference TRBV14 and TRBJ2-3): EAGVTQFPSHSVIEKGQTVTLRCDPISGHDNLYWYRRVMGKEIKFLLHFVKESKQDESGMPNNRFLAERTGGTYSTLKVQPAELEDSGVYFCASSQLGRDTQYFGPGTRLTVL.

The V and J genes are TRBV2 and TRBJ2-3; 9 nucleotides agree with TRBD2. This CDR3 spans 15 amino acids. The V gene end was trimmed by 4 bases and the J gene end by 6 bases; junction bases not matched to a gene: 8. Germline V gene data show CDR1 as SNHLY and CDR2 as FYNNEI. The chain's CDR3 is CASSVAGGPPDTQYF. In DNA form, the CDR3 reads TGTGCCAGCAGTGTTGCGGGAGGGCCCCCGGATACGCAGTATTTT.

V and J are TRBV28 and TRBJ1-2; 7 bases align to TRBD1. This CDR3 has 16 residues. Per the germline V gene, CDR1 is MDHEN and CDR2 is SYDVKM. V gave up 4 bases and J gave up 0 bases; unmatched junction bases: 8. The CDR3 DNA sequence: TGTGCCAGCAGTTATAGGCAGGGGGTCACTAACTATGGCTACACCTTC. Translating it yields CASSYRQGVTNYGYTF.

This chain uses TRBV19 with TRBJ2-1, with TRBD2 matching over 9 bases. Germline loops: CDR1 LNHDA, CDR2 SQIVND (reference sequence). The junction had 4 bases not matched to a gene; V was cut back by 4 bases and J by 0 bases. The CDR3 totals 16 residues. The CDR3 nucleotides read TGTGCCAGTAGTAATAGCGGGAGTAGCTCCTACAATGAGCAGTTCTTC. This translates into CASSNSGSSSYNEQFF.

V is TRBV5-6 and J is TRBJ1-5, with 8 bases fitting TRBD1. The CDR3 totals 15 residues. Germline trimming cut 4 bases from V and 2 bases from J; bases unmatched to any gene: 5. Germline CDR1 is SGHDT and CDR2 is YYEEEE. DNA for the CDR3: TGTGCCAGCAGCCAGACAGGGGAAGGCAATCAGCCCCAGCATTTT. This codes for CASSQTGEGNQPQHF.

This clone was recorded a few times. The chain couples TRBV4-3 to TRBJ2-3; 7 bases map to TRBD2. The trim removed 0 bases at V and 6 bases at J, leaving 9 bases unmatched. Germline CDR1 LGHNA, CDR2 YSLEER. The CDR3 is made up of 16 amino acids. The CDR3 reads CASSQDWLAAWDTQYF. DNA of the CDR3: TGCGCCAGCAGCCAAGATTGGCTAGCGGCGTGGGATACGCAGTATTTT.

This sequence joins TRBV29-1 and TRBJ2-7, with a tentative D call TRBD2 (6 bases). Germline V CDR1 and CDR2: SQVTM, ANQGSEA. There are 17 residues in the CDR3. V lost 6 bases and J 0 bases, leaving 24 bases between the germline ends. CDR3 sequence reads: CSVLVWAGTLSSYEQYF. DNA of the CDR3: TGCAGCGTCCTGGTCTGGGCAGGGACTTTGAGCTCCTACGAGCAGTACTTC.

As DNA, the CDR3 is TGTGCCAGCAGTTTGGCCGGAGGTTCGAATCAGCCCCAGCATTTT. It yields the protein CASSLAGGSNQPQHF. The V call is TRBV7-3, the J call TRBJ1-5; D is uncertain. Germline V CDR1 and CDR2: SGHTA, FQGTGA. Between the trimmed V and J ends, which lost 6 bases and 4 bases, there was a span of 16 bases. This CDR3 spans 15 amino acids.

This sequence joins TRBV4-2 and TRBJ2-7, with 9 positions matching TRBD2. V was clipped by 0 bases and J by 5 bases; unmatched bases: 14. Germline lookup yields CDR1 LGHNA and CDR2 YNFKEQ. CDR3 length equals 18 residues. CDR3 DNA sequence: TGTGCCAGCAGCCAAGATCGGTTGGGAGCGGGGGGTTCGCACGAGCAGTACTTC. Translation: CASSQDRLGAGGSHEQYF.

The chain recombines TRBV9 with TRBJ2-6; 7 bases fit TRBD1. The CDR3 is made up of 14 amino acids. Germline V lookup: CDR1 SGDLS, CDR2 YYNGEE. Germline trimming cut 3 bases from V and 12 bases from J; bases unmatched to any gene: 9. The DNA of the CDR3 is TGTGCCAGCAGCGCCGAGAACAGGGGAACCGTCCTGACTTTC. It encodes CASSAENRGTVLTF. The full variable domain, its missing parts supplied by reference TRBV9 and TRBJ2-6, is DSGVTQTPKHLITATGQRVTLRCSPRSGDLSVYWYQQSLDQGLQFLIQYYNGEERAKGNILERFSAQQFPDLHSELNLSSLELGDSALYFCASSAENRGTVLTFGAGSRLTVL.

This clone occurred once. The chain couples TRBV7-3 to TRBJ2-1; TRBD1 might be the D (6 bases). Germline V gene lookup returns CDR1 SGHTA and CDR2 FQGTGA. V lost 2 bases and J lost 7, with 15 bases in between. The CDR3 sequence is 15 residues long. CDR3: CASSLLAGQGNEQFF. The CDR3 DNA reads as TGTGCCAGCAGCTTATTGGCAGGTCAGGGGAATGAGCAGTTCTTC.

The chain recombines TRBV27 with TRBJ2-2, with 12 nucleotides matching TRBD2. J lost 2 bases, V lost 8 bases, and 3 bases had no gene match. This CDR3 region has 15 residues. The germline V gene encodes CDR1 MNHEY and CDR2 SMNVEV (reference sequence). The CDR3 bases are TGTGCCAGCGGACTAGCGGGACCAAACACCGGGGAGCTGTTTTTT. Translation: CASGLAGPNTGELFF.

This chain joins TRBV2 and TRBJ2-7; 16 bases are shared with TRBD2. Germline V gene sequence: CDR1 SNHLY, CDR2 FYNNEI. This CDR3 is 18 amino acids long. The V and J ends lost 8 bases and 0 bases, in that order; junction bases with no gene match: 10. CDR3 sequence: CASPPEGLAGGSSYEQYF. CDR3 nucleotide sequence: TGTGCCAGCCCCCCTGAGGGACTAGCGGGAGGGAGCTCCTACGAGCAGTACTTC.

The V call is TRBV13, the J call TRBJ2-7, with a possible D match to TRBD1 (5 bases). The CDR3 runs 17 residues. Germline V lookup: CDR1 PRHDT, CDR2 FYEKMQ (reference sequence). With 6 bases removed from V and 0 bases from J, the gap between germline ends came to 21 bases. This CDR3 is CASRPTDRNESSYEQYF. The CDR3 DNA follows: TGTGCCAGCAGACCAACCGACAGAAACGAAAGCTCCTACGAGCAGTACTTC.

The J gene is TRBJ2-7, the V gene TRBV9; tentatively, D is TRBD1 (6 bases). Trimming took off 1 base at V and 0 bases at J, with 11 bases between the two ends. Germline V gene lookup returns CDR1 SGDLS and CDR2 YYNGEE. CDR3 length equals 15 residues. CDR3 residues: CASSVSQGNSYEQYF. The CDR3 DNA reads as TGTGCCAGCAGCGTAAGCCAGGGGAACTCCTACGAGCAGTACTTC.